This T cell receptor (beta chain) is from a study of T cells in Graves' hyperthyroidism and ophthalmopathy. Study results and caveats: Ophthalmopathy onset followed model prediction by a median roughly 6.5 months.

The germline CDR1 and CDR2 sequences are SGHNT and YENEEA. The length of the CDR3 is 14 residues. Trimming stripped 0 bases from V and 3 bases from J, with 6 bases between. This clonotype was observed at least ten times. As yet, its antigen is unknown. In the ophthalmopathy cohort, Clinical Activity Score was at least 3, NOSPECS grade at least 4, and duration under 3 months. On the basis of clinical symptoms, serum thyroxine and TRAb, thyroid ultrasound and orbital computed tomography, diagnoses were made. Fresh peripheral blood, roughly 9.3 ml, was the source of the PBMCs. RNA transcripts gave rise to amplified TCR beta CDR3 regions. The study used the HTBI primer set for a first-round RT-PCR of the TCR CDR3. From the multiplex PCR reads, TCRdb called clonotypes with MiXCR, one entry per CDR3 protein. This table holds more than 500,000 distinct CDR3 sequences, roughly 14% found once.

The sequenced material came from blood. This sequence originates from a woman between 40 and 55 years old with Graves' ophthalmopathy. V usage is TRBV11-3 and J usage is TRBJ1-5; D is unclear. The chain's CDR3 is CASSLDLTNQPQHF. CDR3 sequence (DNA): TGTGCCAGCAGCTTAGATCTGACCAATCAGCCCCAGCATTTT.